The sequence of this T cell receptor (beta chain) was determined in a study of circulating CD8 cells and anti-PD-1 response in melanoma. General observations from the study: Subset repertoires were largely private at M1, with under 7% shared. DNEG was most diverse; TIGIT repertoires were least diverse.

TCR libraries were prepared from 15 ng of total RNA with the QIAseq Immune Repertoire TCR panel. TCRdb processed the reads anew with MiXCR; each CDR3 protein has one entry. The sample includes roughly 290 distinct CDR3 sequences, more than 5% of them seen just once. By frequency in the sample, this clonotype is large (0.1 to 1%). No antigen is known for it. Four subsets defined by PD-1 and/or TIGIT were sorted from live CD3+CD8+TCRalphabeta+ cells. This receptor was identified in a human donor with melanoma. Source: CD8+ T cells from PBMCs, taken at baseline or after one month of anti-PD-1 therapy (not recorded which).

The CDR3 reads CASSHAGLAIYNEQFF. The CDR3 DNA follows: TGTGCCAGCAGCCACGCGGGACTAGCGATCTACAATGAGCAGTTCTTC. The gene calls are TRBV3-1 and TRBJ2-1; 10 nucleotides line up with TRBD2. Germline lookup yields CDR1 LGHDT and CDR2 YNNKEL (reference sequence). The junction had 5 bases not matched to a gene; V was cut back by 3 bases and J by 3 bases. This CDR3 comprises 16 residues.